Following are 23 T cell receptor beta chains from one sample sequenced in a study of CD8 T cells in Susac syndrome. Random hexamers were used to reverse transcribe the RNA input (about 0.5 to 1 ug). From the immunoSEQ multiplex PCR reads, TCRdb called clonotypes with MiXCR, one entry per CDR3 protein. The table records some 180,000 distinct CDR3 sequences, over 85% of them present only once. The specimen was CD4+ T cells from PBMCs. The source of these receptors is a human donor in good health.

The chain has TRBV7-7 and TRBJ2-1, with 7 bases that match TRBD1. V shed 10 bases, J shed 6 bases, and the junction held 3 bases outside the gene matches. This CDR3 comprises 11 residues. In germline, CDR1 is SSHAT, CDR2 FNYEAQ (reference sequence). The CDR3 DNA is TGTGCCATTTACAGGGGCAATGAGCAGTTCTTC. As protein: CAIYRGNEQFF.

The chain joins TRBV18 to TRBJ2-3; D is ambiguous. Trimming removed 6 bases at V and 0 bases at J, with 13 bases between. Germline V gene data show CDR1 as KGHSH and CDR2 as LQKENI. The CDR3 loop spans 15 amino acids. The CDR3 reads CASSQGGPSTDTQYF. Here the CDR3 DNA reads TGTGCCAGCTCTCAAGGCGGTCCTAGCACAGATACGCAGTATTTT.

CDR3 loop: CASSSTLGQVNTEAFF. The DNA for the CDR3 is TGTGCCAGCAGCTCCACCCTGGGACAGGTAAACACTGAAGCTTTCTTT. The V call is TRBV7-9, the J call TRBJ1-1; TRBD1 matches 8 bases. Looked up from germline, CDR1 is SEHNR and CDR2 is FQNEAQ (reference sequence). There are 16 residues in the CDR3. Losses at the gene ends were 4 bases for V and 2 bases for J; bases not matched to a gene: 9. Drawing the rest from reference TRBV7-9 and TRBJ1-1, the complete variable domain is DTGVSQNPRHKITKRGQNVTFRCDPISEHNRLYWYRQTLGQGPEFLTYFQNEAQLEKSRLLSDRFSAERPKGSFSTLEIQRTEQGDSAMYLCASSSTLGQVNTEAFFGQGTRLTVV.

CDR3 nucleotide sequence: TGTGCCAGCAGTACAGACCGACAAGAGACCCAGTACTTC. Translating it yields CASSTDRQETQYF. The gene calls are TRBV28 and TRBJ2-5, with D hard to call. Germline CDR1 reads MDHEN; CDR2 reads SYDVKM. V lost 5 bases and J 2 bases, leaving 9 bases between the germline ends. This CDR3 spans 13 amino acids.

The gene calls are TRBV4-3 and TRBJ1-2; tentative D call: TRBD1 (6 bases). This CDR3 is built from 15 residues. Germline V gene sequence: CDR1 LGHNA, CDR2 YSLEER. V was trimmed by 0 bases and J by 7 bases, leaving 15 bases between them. The CDR3 loop reads CASSQDLWGASGYTF. The CDR3 coding sequence is TGCGCCAGCAGCCAAGATCTTTGGGGGGCATCTGGCTACACCTTC.

The chain employs TRBV5-1 and TRBJ2-7, with 7 bases identical to TRBD1. The ends lost 5 bases at V and 3 bases at J; junction bases unmatched: 8. Germline loops: CDR1 SGHRS, CDR2 YFSETQ. This CDR3 is 14 amino acids long. The CDR3 DNA reads as TGCGCCAGCAGGTCAACGACAGGGAGCTACGAGCAGTACTTC. Translation: CASRSTTGSYEQYF.

The chain recombines TRBV29-1 with TRBJ2-7, with 8 bases identical to TRBD2. V lost 6 bases, J lost 5 bases, and 15 bases stayed unmatched. CDR3 size: 15 residues. Germline V CDR1 and CDR2: SQVTM, ANQGSEA. CDR3 in amino acids: CSVTGGPIDVDEQYF. The DNA of the CDR3 is TGCAGCGTAACGGGAGGGCCTATTGACGTGGACGAGCAGTACTTC.

The CDR3 region is CASSSLLGGDYEQYF. CDR3 nucleotides: TGTGCCAGCAGCTCGTTATTGGGAGGGGACTACGAGCAGTACTTC. The rearrangement uses TRBV13 and TRBJ2-7, with TRBD2 matching over 7 bases. CDR1 is PRHDT and CDR2 is FYEKMQ in the germline V gene (reference sequence). The CDR3 loop spans 15 amino acids. Trimming at V came to 4 bases and at J to 3 bases, leaving 9 bases not matched to a gene. The full variable domain, its missing parts supplied by reference TRBV13 and TRBJ2-7, is AAGVIQSPRHLIKEKRETATLKCYPIPRHDTVYWYQQGPGQDPQFLISFYEKMQSDKGSIPDRFSAQQFSDYHSELNMSSLELGDSALYFCASSSLLGGDYEQYFGPGTRLTVT.

The rearrangement links TRBV7-2 to TRBJ2-3, with no clear D. The CDR3 is made up of 12 amino acids. The V gene lost 3 bases and the J gene lost 5 bases, with 6 bases spanning the gap. The germline V gene has CDR1 SGHTA and CDR2 FQGNSA. In DNA, the CDR3 is TGTGCCAGCAGCTTCCGAGGAGATACGCAGTATTTT. Translated: CASSFRGDTQYF.

The rearrangement links TRBV7-2 to TRBJ2-2; the D call may be TRBD1 or TRBD2 (6 bases each). Trimming took 5 bases from V and 4 from J, leaving 17 bases between them. CDR1 is SGHTA, CDR2 FQGNSA, per germline. CDR3 length: 16 amino acids. The CDR3 sequence: CASSPGGHLGTGELFF. In DNA, the CDR3 is TGTGCCAGCAGCCCCGGGGGCCACTTGGGCACCGGGGAGCTGTTTTTT.

The chain is built from TRBV7-9 and TRBJ2-1, with D possibly matching TRBD2 (6 bases). Germline CDR1 SEHNR, CDR2 FQNEAQ (reference sequence). Trimming took off 4 bases at V and 6 bases at J, with 16 bases between the two ends. This CDR3 has 15 amino acids. The CDR3 DNA reads as TGTGCCAGCAGCTCCGGTGAGGGAGGAGGCAATGAGCAGTTCTTC. This translates into CASSSGEGGGNEQFF.

This clonotype was seen only once. A read error may produce the germline difference seen at one junction end. V gene TRBV7-2 combines with J gene TRBJ2-3; D is uncertain. This CDR3 has 13 amino acids. Germline CDR1 is SGHTA and CDR2 is FQGNSA. The CDR3 spells CASCLGHTDTQYF. The CDR3 DNA reads TGTGCCAGCTGCTTGGGCCACACAGATACGCAGTATTTT.

The chain uses TRBV20-1 and TRBJ2-1; D is undetermined. V lost 0 bases to trimming and J lost 8 bases, with 14 bases between them. CDR1 and CDR2 from the germline V gene are DFQATT and SNEGSKA (reference sequence). The CDR3 has 14 residues. The CDR3 nucleotides read TGCAGTGCTAGAGATGGCGCCAGGCTCGATGAGCAGTTCTTC. Encoded protein: CSARDGARLDEQFF.

This rearrangement joins TRBV30 to TRBJ1-2; the D gene is possibly TRBD1 (6 bases). With 0 bases removed from V and 8 bases from J, the gap between germline ends came to 13 bases. CDR1 GTSNPN and CDR2 SVGIG come from the germline V gene (reference sequence). The CDR3 loop spans 13 amino acids. The CDR3 bases are TGTGCCTGGAGTGTACAAGGGGGGCACGGCTACACCTTC. Encoded protein: CAWSVQGGHGYTF.

This clonotype was counted once. The chain is built from TRBV28 and TRBJ1-1; D may be TRBD1 (5 bases). Trimming removed 4 bases from V and 1 base from J, with 10 bases in between. The CDR3 loop spans 14 amino acids. CDR1 and CDR2 (germline): MDHEN, SYDVKM. CDR3 bases: TGTGCCAGCAGTTCAAGGACACCGAACACTGAAGCTTTCTTT. Translating it yields CASSSRTPNTEAFF.

The CDR3 is CASSFRSGETQYF. CDR3 sequence (DNA): TGTGCCAGCAGTTTTCGTTCTGGGGAGACCCAGTACTTC. The chain combines TRBV12-3 or TRBV12-4 with TRBJ2-5; D remains unclear. V was shortened by 3 bases and J by 5 bases, with 10 bases between the two germline ends. This CDR3 is built from 13 residues.

This chain joins TRBV24-1 and TRBJ2-3, with 8 nucleotides matching TRBD1. Germline lookup yields CDR1 KGHDR and CDR2 SFDVKD. The CDR3 length is 16 residues. J gave up 3 bases and V 0 bases, and 4 bases lay outside the gene matches. As DNA, the CDR3 is TGTGCCACCAGTGATTTGCTCGGACAGGGTACAGATACGCAGTATTTT. Protein product: CATSDLLGQGTDTQYF.

J is TRBJ2-1 and V is TRBV24-1; 14 bases agree with TRBD2. V dropped 9 bases and J dropped 0; count of bases not matched to a gene: 3. The CDR3 runs 16 residues. The germline CDR1 and CDR2 sequences are KGHDR and SFDVKD. The CDR3 loop reads CATGGTSGSSYNEQFF. The CDR3 coding sequence is TGTGCCACCGGGGGGACTAGCGGGAGCTCCTACAATGAGCAGTTCTTC.

In this sample, this clonotype turned up once. The V gene is TRBV16, the J gene TRBJ1-5; D gene uncertain. CDR3 length equals 14 residues. With 0 bases removed from V and 2 bases from J, the gap between germline ends came to 5 bases. The germline V gene encodes CDR1 KGHSY and CDR2 FQNENV. The CDR3 sequence: CASSQSGGNQPQHF. The DNA for the CDR3 is TGTGCCAGCAGCCAATCCGGCGGCAATCAGCCCCAGCATTTT.

This sequence joins TRBV7-2 and TRBJ2-1, with D maybe TRBD2 (6 bases). This CDR3 has 12 amino acids. Trimming took 5 bases from V and 12 from J, leaving 14 bases between them. Looked up from germline, CDR1 is SGHTA and CDR2 is FQGNSA. In nucleotides, the CDR3 is TGTGCCAGCAGCCTCCTGGGAGGAGGGCAGTTCTTC. Its protein is CASSLLGGGQFF. Variable domain in full (rest from reference TRBV7-2 and TRBJ2-1): GAGVSQSPSNKVTEKGKDVELRCDPISGHTALYWYRQSLGQGLEFLIYFQGNSAPDKSGLPSDRFSAERTGGSVSTLTIQRTQQEDSAVYLCASSLLGGGQFFGPGTRLTVL.

Concerning this clonotype: The junction and the germline gene differ at one end; a read error may be behind it. The chain is built from TRBV15 and TRBJ1-5; 8 nucleotides align to TRBD1. CDR1 LNHNV and CDR2 YYDKDF come from the germline V gene (reference sequence). The CDR3 is made up of 15 amino acids. The CDR3 spells CATSGDRGLYQPQHF. The CDR3 DNA follows: TGTGCCACCAGCGGAGACAGGGGATTGTATCAGCCCCAGCATTTT.

This sequence joins TRBV27 and TRBJ1-2; a weak D match, TRBD1 (6 bases). Germline V lookup: CDR1 MNHEY, CDR2 SMNVEV (reference sequence). The germline V and J ends were trimmed by 10 bases and 2 bases, with 20 bases remaining between them. This CDR3 spans 15 amino acids. The CDR3 DNA reads TGTGCCACCAGGAAGGCGGGGGCGCCCAACTATGGCTACACCTTC. Its protein is CATRKAGAPNYGYTF.

This clonotype is a singleton in its sample. The chain joins TRBV2 to TRBJ2-4, with 7 bases identical to TRBD2. Germline V lookup: CDR1 SNHLY, CDR2 FYNNEI. Trimming cost V 6 bases and J 6 bases; bases outside gene matches: 2. The CDR3 length is 12 residues. CDR3 nucleotide sequence: TGTGCCAGCAGCGTAGCGGGAAACATTCAGTACTTC. Protein: CASSVAGNIQYF.